The next 16 T cell receptor beta chains were all read from a single sample in a study of T cell responses to AZD1222 COVID-19 vaccine. Sequencing used immunoSEQ multiplex PCR; TCRdb keeps in-frame clones, though not all of them. The table shows 130,000 or so clones, with approximately 90% occurring only once. The source was peripheral blood, collected 28 days after the second AZD1222 dose. Receptors originate from an adult who received the AZD1222 COVID-19 vaccine.

V and J are TRBV7-9 and TRBJ2-1; 8 nucleotides align to TRBD2. Germline loops: CDR1 SEHNR, CDR2 FQNEAQ (reference sequence). The length of the CDR3 is 15 residues. Trimming cost V 2 bases and J 6 bases; bases outside gene matches: 6. CDR3 DNA sequence: TGTGCCAGCAGCTTAACAGCGGGAGAATCCAATGAGCAGTTCTTC. This sequence encodes CASSLTAGESNEQFF.

CDR3 nucleotides: TGCGCCAGCAGCCCACTAACCGACAGGGGGGGCTATGGCTACACCTTC. The encoded protein is CASSPLTDRGGYGYTF. The V and J genes are TRBV4-1 and TRBJ1-2, with 9 positions matching TRBD1. The CDR3 loop spans 16 amino acids. J was trimmed by 4 bases and V by 4 bases; bases with no gene match: 10. Germline loops: CDR1 MGHRA, CDR2 YSYEKL.

V and J are TRBV10-2 and TRBJ2-7; D uncertain. CDR1 is WSHSY and CDR2 is SAAADI in the germline V gene. The CDR3 extends over 10 amino acids. The V end lost 8 bases, the J end lost 0 bases, and 2 bases lay between the germline ends. The CDR3 DNA follows: TGCGCCAGCGGCTCCTACGAGCAGTACTTC. Protein product: CASGSYEQYF.

The rearrangement links TRBV7-8 to TRBJ1-6; D gene unclear. Germline V gene lookup returns CDR1 SGHVS and CDR2 FQNEAQ. V was shortened by 3 bases and J by 3 bases, with 9 bases between the two germline ends. There are 15 residues in the CDR3. The CDR3 protein is CASSFTADYNSPLHF. CDR3 DNA sequence: TGTGCCAGCAGCTTCACAGCGGACTATAATTCACCCCTCCACTTT. Full variable domain (remainder filled in from reference TRBV7-8 and TRBJ1-6): GAGVSQSPRYKVAKRGQDVALRCDPISGHVSLFWYQQALGQGPEFLTYFQNEAQLDKSGLPSDRFFAERPEGSVSTLKIQRTQQEDSAVYLCASSFTADYNSPLHFGNGTRLTVT.

The chain uses TRBV4-2 and TRBJ2-1, with D possibly called TRBD1 or TRBD2 (5 bases each). The CDR3 totals 15 residues. Germline assignment: CDR1 LGHNA and CDR2 YNFKEQ. The germline V and J ends were trimmed by 4 bases and 1 base, with 11 bases remaining between them. The CDR3 bases are TGTGCCAGCAGCCTAAATGGGGGATCCTACAATGAGCAGTTCTTC. Its protein product is CASSLNGGSYNEQFF.

This chain connects TRBV19 to TRBJ1-3; D is possibly TRBD1 (5 bases). This CDR3 has 15 residues. The germline V gene encodes CDR1 LNHDA and CDR2 SQIVND (reference sequence). V lost 6 bases, J lost 7 bases, and 19 bases lay in between. Written as DNA, the CDR3 is TGTGCCAGTAGAATACCGGGGGACGGACGGAACACCATATATTTT. This codes for CASRIPGDGRNTIYF.

The J gene is TRBJ2-3, the V gene TRBV3-1 (or the pseudogene TRBV3-2); D not resolved. Germline-derived CDR1 and CDR2 are LGHDT and YNNKEL (reference sequence). The CDR3 runs to 16 residues. V lost 5 bases, J lost 5 bases, and 20 bases lay in between. This CDR3 is CASSSHDPVMQDTQYF. The CDR3 nucleotides are TGTGCCAGCAGCTCCCATGATCCCGTCATGCAAGATACGCAGTATTTT.

V usage is TRBV6-1 and J usage is TRBJ2-1; the match to TRBD2 covers 9 bases. The V and J ends lost 2 bases and 6 bases, in that order; junction bases with no gene match: 5. CDR3 length equals 15 residues. Per the germline V gene, CDR1 is MNHNS and CDR2 is SASEGT. In DNA, the CDR3 is TGTGCCAGCAGTGAACGTCGCGGGAGGGTCAATGAGCAGTTCTTC. Translated, it gives CASSERRGRVNEQFF.

The genes are TRBV19 and TRBJ2-3; D not certain. V was clipped by 4 bases and J by 2 bases, with 13 bases between them. Germline assignment: CDR1 LNHDA and CDR2 SQIVND (reference sequence). The CDR3 is 15 residues long. The CDR3 protein is CASSTRPSHTDTQYF. Here the CDR3 DNA reads TGTGCCAGTAGTACCCGTCCCTCACACACAGATACGCAGTATTTT.

The chain links TRBV12-3 or TRBV12-4 to TRBJ1-3; unclear D gene. V gave up 5 bases and J gave up 4 bases, with 9 bases separating them. The CDR3 runs to 13 residues. CDR3 protein: CASSAGEGNTIYF. CDR3 DNA: TGTGCCAGCAGTGCCGGCGAGGGAAACACCATATATTTT.

This clone was counted once. The J gene is TRBJ2-4, the V gene TRBV19; 7 bases line up with TRBD2. The V and J ends lost 4 bases and 0 bases, in that order; junction bases with no gene match: 18. The CDR3 is made up of 20 amino acids. Germline assignment: CDR1 LNHDA and CDR2 SQIVND (reference sequence). The chain's CDR3 is CASSTQSGLRGELAKNIQYF. The DNA for the CDR3 is TGTGCCAGTAGTACCCAGTCGGGCTTACGGGGGGAGCTAGCCAAAAACATTCAGTACTTC. The variable domain in full, with the rest retrieved from reference TRBV19 and TRBJ2-4, is DGGITQSPKYLFRKEGQNVTLSCEQNLNHDAMYWYRQDPGQGLRLIYYSQIVNDFQKGDIAEGYSVSREKKESFPLTVTSAQKNPTAFYLCASSTQSGLRGELAKNIQYFGAGTRLSVL.

The chain carries TRBV6-6 and TRBJ2-1; TRBD2 might be the D (5 bases). The V end lost 0 bases, the J end lost 4 bases, and 7 bases lay between the germline ends. This CDR3 comprises 14 residues. From germline, CDR1 is MNHNY and CDR2 SVGAGI (reference sequence). This CDR3 is CASSYSRVYNEQFF. CDR3 coding DNA: TGTGCCAGCAGTTACTCGAGGGTATACAATGAGCAGTTCTTC.

The rearrangement uses TRBV18 and TRBJ2-7; tentatively, D is TRBD1 (6 bases). Germline CDR1 KGHSH, CDR2 LQKENI. V was cut by 2 bases and J by 4 bases, with 9 bases left in between. CDR3 length equals 13 residues. The CDR3 region is CASSPGGYYEQYF. CDR3 nucleotides: TGTGCCAGCTCACCAGGGGGCTATTACGAGCAGTACTTC.

V usage is TRBV29-1 and J usage is TRBJ1-2; 8 positions match TRBD1. Germline CDR1 is SQVTM and CDR2 is ANQGSEA. This CDR3 spans 16 amino acids. J lost 2 bases, V lost 6 bases, and 14 bases had no gene match. The CDR3 loop is CSVPGTGPLRNYGYTF. The CDR3 DNA reads TGCAGCGTCCCCGGGACAGGACCCTTGAGGAACTATGGCTACACCTTC.

The gene calls are TRBV5-1 and TRBJ1-6, with D perhaps matching TRBD1 (6 bases). CDR3 length: 13 residues. V lost 4 bases to trimming and J lost 6 bases, with 8 bases between them. From germline, CDR1 is SGHRS and CDR2 YFSETQ. CDR3 nucleotide sequence: TGCGCCAGCAGCGCGGACAGTAATTCACCCCTCCACTTT. Translation: CASSADSNSPLHF.

The rearrangement joins TRBV10-3 to TRBJ1-1; possibly TRBD1 for D (5 bases). V lost 10 bases and J 3 bases, leaving 15 bases between the germline ends. The CDR3 spans 13 residues. Germline CDR1 and CDR2: ENHRY and SYGVKD. The CDR3 is CATAGYADTEAFF. CDR3 coding DNA: TGTGCCACAGCAGGGTATGCAGACACTGAAGCTTTCTTT.